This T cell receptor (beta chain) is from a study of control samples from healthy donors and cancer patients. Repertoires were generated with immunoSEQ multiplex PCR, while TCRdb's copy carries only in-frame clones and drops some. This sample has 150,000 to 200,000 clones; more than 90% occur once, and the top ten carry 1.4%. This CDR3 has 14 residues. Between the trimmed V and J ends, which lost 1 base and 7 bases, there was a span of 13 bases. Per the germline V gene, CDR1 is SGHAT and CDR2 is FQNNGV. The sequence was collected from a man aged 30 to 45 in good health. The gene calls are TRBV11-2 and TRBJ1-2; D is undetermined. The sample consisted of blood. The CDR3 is CASSLVPRVAGYTF. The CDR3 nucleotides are TGTGCCAGCAGCTTAGTCCCCCGGGTGGCTGGCTACACCTTC.